A single T cell receptor (beta chain) is shown here with its context. Authors' methods: The assay estimated nucleated cells by amplifying reference gene primers. Clones were sequenced by immunoSEQ multiplex PCR, and TCRdb holds only the in-frame ones, with some missing. V and J calls and clone size are copied from that table; D and trimming were computed from the DNA. The sample includes 100,000 to 130,000 clones, about 90% of them seen just once. The source of the sample is a study of blood T cell repertoires in COVID-19. Study information: Samples representing acute and convalescent COVID-19 were sourced from the United States, Italy and Spain. Sample material is recorded as cDNA or gDNA derived from T cells, B-cell-depleted T cells, or PBMCs.

The CDR3 length is 12 residues. The V gene lost 2 bases and the J gene lost 8 bases, with 9 bases spanning the gap. This chain joins TRBV12-3 or TRBV12-4 and TRBJ1-2; unclear D gene. Sequencing was done on a sample of peripheral blood. The clonotype was recovered from a human donor in a cohort sampled during active COVID-19. The CDR3 here is CASSLRGYGYTF. The CDR3 nucleotides read TGTGCCAGCAGTTTAAGAGGGTACGGCTACACCTTC.